These T cell receptor beta chains were read from a single sample in a study of shared clonotypes between healthy human individuals. Some clones are missing from TCRdb's copy, which holds only in-frame ones; the method was immunoSEQ multiplex PCR. The table lists under 1,100,000 clones, 65% to 75% of them singletons. Sequences were obtained from memory CD4+ T cells sorted from blood. The receptors come from a young man in good health. Both conserved end residues are trimmed from each CDR3. For some rows the clone size is stated as once, few or many, or as a class when expanded; others skip it.

V	size	J	CDR3
TRBV7-8	-	TRBJ1-2	ASSLNRASYGYT
TRBV6-1	once	TRBJ2-2	ASSEQGAGTGELF
TRBV18	-	TRBJ1-4	ASSRSTGTTNEKLF
TRBV27	once	TRBJ2-7	ASSLTSGNHEQY
TRBV6-1	few	TRBJ2-3	ASSLGTGANTQY
TRBV11-2	few	TRBJ1-1	ASSRDRAASEAF
TRBV19	-	TRBJ2-1	ATRSGGGYNEQF
TRBV5-4	-	TRBJ2-7	ASSQGGGTGSYEQY
TRBV1	-	TRBJ1-2	TSSQELRVYGYT
TRBV28	-	TRBJ2-2	ASSLTGLNTGELF
TRBV11-3	-	TRBJ2-3	ASSPRGSTDTQY
TRBV27	-	TRBJ2-7	ASSWGGGREQY
TRBV6-1	-	TRBJ2-7	ASTGRYEQY
TRBV7-9	-	TRBJ2-7	ASSGTGGVPNY
TRBV6-5	-	TRBJ2-7	ASSRTGEAYEQY
TRBV6-1	-	TRBJ1-2	ARGGGNYGYT
TRBV6-5	-	TRBJ2-2	ASRGLVGGELF
TRBV15	-	TRBJ2-1	ATSRPGTGVNEQF
TRBV7-9	-	TRBJ2-1	ASSLGRDRRYNEQF
TRBV18	once	TRBJ2-5	ASSPGLPREETQY
TRBV2	-	TRBJ1-1	ASIWTEMNTEAF
TRBV7-3	-	TRBJ1-4	ASSLEAALTNEKLF
TRBV6-6	few	TRBJ2-1	ASTLTGAVLNEQF
TRBV5-5	-	TRBJ2-5	ASSNNPESETQY
TRBV6-1	-	TRBJ2-7	ASSESGLAIHEQY